This is a list of T cell receptor beta chains from one sample in a study of neoadjuvant nivolumab and ipilimumab in lung cancer. Profiling relied on immunoSEQ multiplex PCR, and the TCRdb table lists in-frame clones only, not all of them. The sample yields approximately 19,000 clones, over 70% seen once. The material sequenced was peripheral blood, taken before neoadjuvant nivolumab, alone or with ipilimumab. The receptors stem from an adult with non-small cell lung cancer. Both conserved end residues are part of each CDR3. Each record gives: V gene, J gene, D gene, CDR3 protein, CDR3 DNA. A D gene is named only where the DNA matches it firmly.

TRBV5-4	TRBJ2-2	TRBD2	CASSLKTSGNTGELFF	TGTGCCAGCAGCTTAAAGACTAGCGGAAACACCGGGGAGCTGTTTTTT
TRBV5-1	TRBJ2-5	-	CASSLVLKETQYF	TGCGCCAGCAGCTTGGTCCTTAAGGAGACCCAGTACTTC
TRBV25-1	TRBJ2-7	-	CASSPRTYSYEQYF	TGTGCCAGCAGCCCCCGGACATACTCCTACGAGCAGTACTTC
TRBV28	TRBJ1-5	-	CASSGDLGNQPQHF	TGTGCCAGCAGTGGTGACCTAGGGAATCAGCCCCAGCATTTT
TRBV10-3	TRBJ1-1	-	CATAGQSNTEAFF	TGTGCCACTGCAGGACAGTCGAACACTGAAGCTTTCTTT
TRBV6-5	TRBJ2-3	-	CASSEPKGDTQYF	TGTGCCAGCTCCGAGCCCAAGGGAGATACGCAGTATTTT
TRBV6-5	TRBJ1-3	TRBD1	CASGLAQGEYF	TGTGCCAGCGGCCTCGCACAGGGGGAATATTTT
TRBV28	TRBJ2-1	-	CAVGQSYNEQFF	TGTGCCGTAGGACAGTCCTACAATGAGCAGTTCTTC